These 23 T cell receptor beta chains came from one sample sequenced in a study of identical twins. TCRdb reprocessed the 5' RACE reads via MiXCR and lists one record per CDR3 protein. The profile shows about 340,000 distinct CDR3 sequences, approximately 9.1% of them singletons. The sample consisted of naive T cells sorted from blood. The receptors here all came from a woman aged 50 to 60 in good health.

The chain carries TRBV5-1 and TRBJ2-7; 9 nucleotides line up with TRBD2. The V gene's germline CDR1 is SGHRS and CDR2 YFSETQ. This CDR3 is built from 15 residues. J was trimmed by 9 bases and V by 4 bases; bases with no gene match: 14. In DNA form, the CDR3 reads TGCGCCAGCAGCGATAGCGGGAGCTCCCCTCGGGCGCAGTACTTC. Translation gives CASSDSGSSPRAQYF. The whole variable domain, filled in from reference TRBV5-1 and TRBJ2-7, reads KAGVTQTPRYLIKTRGQQVTLSCSPISGHRSVSWYQQTPGQGLQFLFEYFSETQRNKGNFPGRFSGRQFSNSRSEMNVSTLELGDSALYLCASSDSGSSPRAQYFGPGTRLTVT.

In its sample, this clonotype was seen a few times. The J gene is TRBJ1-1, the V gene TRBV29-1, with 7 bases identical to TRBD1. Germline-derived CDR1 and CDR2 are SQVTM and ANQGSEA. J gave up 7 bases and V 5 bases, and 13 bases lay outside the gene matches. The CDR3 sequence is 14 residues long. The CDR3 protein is CSVWRGHREDEAFF. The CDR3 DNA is TGCAGCGTTTGGAGGGGGCACAGGGAGGATGAAGCTTTCTTT.

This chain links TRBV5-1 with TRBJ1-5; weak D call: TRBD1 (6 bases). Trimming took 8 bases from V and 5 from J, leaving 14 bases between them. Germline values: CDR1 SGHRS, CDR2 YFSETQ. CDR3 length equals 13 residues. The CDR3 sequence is CASSTGSDQPQHF. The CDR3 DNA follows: TGCGCCAGTAGTACAGGGTCTGATCAGCCCCAGCATTTT. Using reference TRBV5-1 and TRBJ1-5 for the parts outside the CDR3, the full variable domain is KAGVTQTPRYLIKTRGQQVTLSCSPISGHRSVSWYQQTPGQGLQFLFEYFSETQRNKGNFPGRFSGRQFSNSRSEMNVSTLELGDSALYLCASSTGSDQPQHFGDGTRLSIL.

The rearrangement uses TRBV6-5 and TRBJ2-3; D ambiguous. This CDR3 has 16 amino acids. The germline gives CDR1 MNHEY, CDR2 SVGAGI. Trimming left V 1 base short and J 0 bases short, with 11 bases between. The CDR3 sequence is CASSYFSTSSTDTQYF. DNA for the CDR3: TGTGCCAGCAGTTACTTTTCGACATCTAGCACAGATACGCAGTATTTT.

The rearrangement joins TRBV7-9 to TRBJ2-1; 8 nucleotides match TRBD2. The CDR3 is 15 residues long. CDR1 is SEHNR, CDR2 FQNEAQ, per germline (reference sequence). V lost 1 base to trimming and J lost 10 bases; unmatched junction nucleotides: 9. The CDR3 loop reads CASSLVGLEIKEQFF. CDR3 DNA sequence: TGTGCCAGCAGCTTAGTGGGACTAGAGATCAAGGAGCAGTTCTTC.

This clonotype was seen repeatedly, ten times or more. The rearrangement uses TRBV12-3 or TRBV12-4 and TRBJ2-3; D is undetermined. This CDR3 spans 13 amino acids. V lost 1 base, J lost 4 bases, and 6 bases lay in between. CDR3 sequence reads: CASSLVVPDTQYF. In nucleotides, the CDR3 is TGTGCCAGCAGTTTAGTCGTCCCAGATACGCAGTATTTT.

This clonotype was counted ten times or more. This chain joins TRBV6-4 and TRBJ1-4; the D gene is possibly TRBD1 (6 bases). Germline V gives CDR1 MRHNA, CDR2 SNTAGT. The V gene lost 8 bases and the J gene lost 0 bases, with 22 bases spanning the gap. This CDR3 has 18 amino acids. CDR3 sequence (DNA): TGTGCCAGCCCAGGGGCTACAGAAAGTCAAACAACTAATGAAAAACTGTTTTTT. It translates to CASPGATESQTTNEKLFF.

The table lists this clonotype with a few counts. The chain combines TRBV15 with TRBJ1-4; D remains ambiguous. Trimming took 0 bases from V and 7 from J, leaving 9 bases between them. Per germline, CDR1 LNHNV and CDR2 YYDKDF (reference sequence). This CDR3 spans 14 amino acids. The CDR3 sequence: CATSREDGLEKLFF. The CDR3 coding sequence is TGTGCCACCAGCAGAGAGGACGGACTTGAAAAACTGTTTTTT.

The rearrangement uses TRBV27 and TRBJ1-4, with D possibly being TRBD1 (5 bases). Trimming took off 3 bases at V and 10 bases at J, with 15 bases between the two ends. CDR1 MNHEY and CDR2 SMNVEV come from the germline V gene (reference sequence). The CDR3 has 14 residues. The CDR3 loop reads CASSFSQGGGKLFF. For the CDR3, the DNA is TGTGCCAGCAGTTTTTCCCAGGGCGGAGGAAAACTGTTTTTT.

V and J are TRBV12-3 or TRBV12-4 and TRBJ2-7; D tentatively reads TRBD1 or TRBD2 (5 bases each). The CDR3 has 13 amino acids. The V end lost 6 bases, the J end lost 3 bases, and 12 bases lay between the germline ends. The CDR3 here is CASSTGTGYEQYV. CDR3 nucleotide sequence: TGTGCCAGCAGCACCGGGACGGGCTACGAGCAGTACGTC.

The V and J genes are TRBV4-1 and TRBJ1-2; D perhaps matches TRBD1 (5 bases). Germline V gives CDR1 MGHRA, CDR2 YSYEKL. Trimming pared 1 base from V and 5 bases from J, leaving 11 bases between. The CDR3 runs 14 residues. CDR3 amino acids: CASSQGNRRYGYTF. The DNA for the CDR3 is TGCGCCAGCAGCCAAGGCAACAGGAGATATGGCTACACCTTC.

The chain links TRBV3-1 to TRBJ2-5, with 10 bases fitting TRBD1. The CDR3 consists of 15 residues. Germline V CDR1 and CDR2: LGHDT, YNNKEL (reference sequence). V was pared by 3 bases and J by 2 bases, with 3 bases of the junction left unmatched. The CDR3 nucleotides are TGTGCCAGCAGCCACGGGACAGGGGTACAAGAGACCCAGTACTTC. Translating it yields CASSHGTGVQETQYF.

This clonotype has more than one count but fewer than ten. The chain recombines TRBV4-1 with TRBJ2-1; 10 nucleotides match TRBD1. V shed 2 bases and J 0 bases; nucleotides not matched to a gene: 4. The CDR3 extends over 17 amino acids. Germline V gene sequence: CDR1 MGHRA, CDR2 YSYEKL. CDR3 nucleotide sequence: TGCGCCAGCAGCCAACGGACAGGGGGGATCTCCTACAATGAGCAGTTCTTC. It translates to CASSQRTGGISYNEQFF.

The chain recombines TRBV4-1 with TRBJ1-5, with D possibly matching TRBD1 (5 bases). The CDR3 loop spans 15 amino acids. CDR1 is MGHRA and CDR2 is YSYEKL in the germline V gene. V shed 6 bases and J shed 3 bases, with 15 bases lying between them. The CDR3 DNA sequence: TGCGCCAGCAGTCTTTTGGGGACCTTCAATCAGCCCCAGCATTTT. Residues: CASSLLGTFNQPQHF.

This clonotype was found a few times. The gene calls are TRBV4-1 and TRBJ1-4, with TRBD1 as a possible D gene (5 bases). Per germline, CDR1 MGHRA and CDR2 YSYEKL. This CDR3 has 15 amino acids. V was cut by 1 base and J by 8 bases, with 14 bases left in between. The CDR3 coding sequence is TGCGCCAGCAGCCAAGGGCATAGGGGTGGAGAAAAACTGTTTTTT. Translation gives CASSQGHRGGEKLFF.

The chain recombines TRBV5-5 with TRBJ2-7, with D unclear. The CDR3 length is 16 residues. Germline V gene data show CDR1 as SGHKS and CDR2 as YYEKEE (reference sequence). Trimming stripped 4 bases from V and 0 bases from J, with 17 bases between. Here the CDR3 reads CASSPLERSSSYEQYF. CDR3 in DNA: TGTGCCAGCAGCCCCCTAGAGCGCTCGAGCTCCTACGAGCAGTACTTC.

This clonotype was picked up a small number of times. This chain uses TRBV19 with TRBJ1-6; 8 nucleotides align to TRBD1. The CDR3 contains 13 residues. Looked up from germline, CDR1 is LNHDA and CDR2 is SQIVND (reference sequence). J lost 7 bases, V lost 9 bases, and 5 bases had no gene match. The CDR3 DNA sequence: TGTGCCAGCGGTGACAGGGGCAATTCACCCCTCCACTTT. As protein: CASGDRGNSPLHF. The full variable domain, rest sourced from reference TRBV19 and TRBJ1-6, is DGGITQSPKYLFRKEGQNVTLSCEQNLNHDAMYWYRQDPGQGLRLIYYSQIVNDFQKGDIAEGYSVSREKKESFPLTVTSAQKNPTAFYLCASGDRGNSPLHFGNGTRLTVT.

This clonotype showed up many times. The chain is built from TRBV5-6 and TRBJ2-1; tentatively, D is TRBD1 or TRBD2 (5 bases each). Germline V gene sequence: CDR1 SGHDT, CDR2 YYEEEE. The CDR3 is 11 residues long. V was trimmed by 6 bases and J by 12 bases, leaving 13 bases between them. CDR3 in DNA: TGTGCCAGCATGGGGGAGTATGGGCAGTTCTTC. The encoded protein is CASMGEYGQFF.

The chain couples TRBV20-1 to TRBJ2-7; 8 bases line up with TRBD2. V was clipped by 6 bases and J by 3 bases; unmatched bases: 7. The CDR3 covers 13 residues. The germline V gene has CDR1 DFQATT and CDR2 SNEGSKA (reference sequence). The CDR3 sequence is CSAGLAPIYEQYF. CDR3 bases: TGCAGTGCCGGACTAGCCCCCATCTACGAGCAGTACTTC.

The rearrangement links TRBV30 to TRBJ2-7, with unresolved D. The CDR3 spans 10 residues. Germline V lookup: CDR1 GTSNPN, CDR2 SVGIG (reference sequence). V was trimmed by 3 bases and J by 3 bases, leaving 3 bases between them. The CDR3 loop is CAWRDYEQYF. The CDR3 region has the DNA TGTGCCTGGAGAGACTACGAGCAGTACTTC.

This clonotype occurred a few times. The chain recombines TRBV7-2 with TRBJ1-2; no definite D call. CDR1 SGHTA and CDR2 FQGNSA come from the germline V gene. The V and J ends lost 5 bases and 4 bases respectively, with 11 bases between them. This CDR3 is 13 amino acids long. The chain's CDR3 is CASSPYIAYGYTF. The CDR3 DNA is TGTGCCAGCAGCCCCTACATAGCCTATGGCTACACCTTC.

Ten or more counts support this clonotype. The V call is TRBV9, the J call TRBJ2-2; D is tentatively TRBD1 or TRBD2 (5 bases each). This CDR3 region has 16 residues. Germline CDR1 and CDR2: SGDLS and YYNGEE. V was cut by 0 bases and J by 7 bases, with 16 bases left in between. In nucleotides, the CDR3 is TGTGCCAGCAGCGTAGATTTGGGACCCCCCCTCGGGGAGCTGTTTTTT. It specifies CASSVDLGPPLGELFF. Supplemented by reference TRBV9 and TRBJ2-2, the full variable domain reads DSGVTQTPKHLITATGQRVTLRCSPRSGDLSVYWYQQSLDQGLQFLIQYYNGEERAKGNILERFSAQQFPDLHSELNLSSLELGDSALYFCASSVDLGPPLGELFFGEGSRLTVL.

This chain's CDR3 is CAIRVEGTEWYGYTF. The CDR3 region has the DNA TGTGCCATAAGAGTGGAGGGGACGGAATGGTATGGCTACACCTTC. This chain joins TRBV10-3 and TRBJ1-2; tentatively, D is TRBD1 (5 bases). V shed 9 bases and J shed 5 bases, with 22 bases lying between them. This CDR3 spans 15 amino acids. In germline, CDR1 is ENHRY, CDR2 SYGVKD.